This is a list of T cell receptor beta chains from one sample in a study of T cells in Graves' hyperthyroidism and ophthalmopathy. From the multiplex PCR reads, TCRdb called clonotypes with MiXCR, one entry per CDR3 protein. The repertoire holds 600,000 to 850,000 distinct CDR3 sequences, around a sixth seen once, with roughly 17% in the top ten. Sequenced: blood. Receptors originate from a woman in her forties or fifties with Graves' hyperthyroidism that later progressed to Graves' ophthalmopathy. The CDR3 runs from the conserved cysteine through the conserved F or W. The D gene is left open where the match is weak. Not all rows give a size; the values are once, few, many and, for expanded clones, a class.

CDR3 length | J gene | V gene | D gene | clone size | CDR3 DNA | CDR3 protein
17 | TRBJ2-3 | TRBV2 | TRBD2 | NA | TGTGCCAGCAGTGAAGCGGGACTAGCGGGGGGCACAGATACGCAGTATTTT | CASSEAGLAGGTDTQYF
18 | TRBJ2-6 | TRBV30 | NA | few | TGTGCCTGGAGTGTACAACGGACCCCAAGCTCTGGGGCCAACGTCCTGACTTTC | CAWSVQRTPSSGANVLTF
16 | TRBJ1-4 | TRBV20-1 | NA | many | TGCAGTGCTAGAGTTCCCACGCAGGAATTCGGCGAAAAACTGTTTTTT | CSARVPTQEFGEKLFF
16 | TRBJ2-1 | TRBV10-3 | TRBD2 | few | TGTGCCATCAGTGAAAATCGGGCGGGGGCCTACAATGAGCAGTTCTTC | CAISENRAGAYNEQFF
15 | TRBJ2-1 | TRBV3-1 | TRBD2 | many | TGTGCCAGCAGCCTTAAGCGGGGGGGCCCGAATGAGCAGTTCTTC | CASSLKRGGPNEQFF
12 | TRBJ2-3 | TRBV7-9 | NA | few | TGTGCCAGCAGCACCGGTGTGGATACGCAGTATTTT | CASSTGVDTQYF
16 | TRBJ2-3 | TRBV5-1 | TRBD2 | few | TGCGCCAGCAGCTTGGAGAGCGGGGGGGCCCCGGATACGCAGTATTTT | CASSLESGGAPDTQYF
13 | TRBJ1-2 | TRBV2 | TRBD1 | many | TGTGCCAGCAGAGGCGGGACAGATCCCTCCCACACCTTC | CASRGGTDPSHTF
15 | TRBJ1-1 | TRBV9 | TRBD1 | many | TGTGCCAGCAGCTTCCTAGGGGGCCGGAACACTGAAGCTTTCTTT | CASSFLGGRNTEAFF
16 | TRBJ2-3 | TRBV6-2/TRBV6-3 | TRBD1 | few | TGTGCCAGCAGTACCCCGGGACAGGGGGCCACAGATACGCAGTATTTT | CASSTPGQGATDTQYF
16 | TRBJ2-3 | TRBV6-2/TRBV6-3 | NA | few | TGTGCCAGCAGTGATTATATTGGGCAGGGGAAAGATACGCAGTATTTT | CASSDYIGQGKDTQYF
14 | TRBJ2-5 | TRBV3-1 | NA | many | TGTGCCAGCAGCCAAGATATCCCACCCGAGACCCAGTACTTC | CASSQDIPPETQYF
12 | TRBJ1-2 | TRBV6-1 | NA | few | TGTGCCAGCAGTCCGGGACCGACCCGCTACACCTTC | CASSPGPTRYTF
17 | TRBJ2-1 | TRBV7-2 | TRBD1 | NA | TGTGCCAGCAGCTTATACGGGACAGGGTTAGCCTACAATGAGCAGTTCTTC | CASSLYGTGLAYNEQFF
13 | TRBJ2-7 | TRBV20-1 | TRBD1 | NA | TGCAGTGCTAGCTTGGACAGGGTCTACGAGCAGTACTTC | CSASLDRVYEQYF